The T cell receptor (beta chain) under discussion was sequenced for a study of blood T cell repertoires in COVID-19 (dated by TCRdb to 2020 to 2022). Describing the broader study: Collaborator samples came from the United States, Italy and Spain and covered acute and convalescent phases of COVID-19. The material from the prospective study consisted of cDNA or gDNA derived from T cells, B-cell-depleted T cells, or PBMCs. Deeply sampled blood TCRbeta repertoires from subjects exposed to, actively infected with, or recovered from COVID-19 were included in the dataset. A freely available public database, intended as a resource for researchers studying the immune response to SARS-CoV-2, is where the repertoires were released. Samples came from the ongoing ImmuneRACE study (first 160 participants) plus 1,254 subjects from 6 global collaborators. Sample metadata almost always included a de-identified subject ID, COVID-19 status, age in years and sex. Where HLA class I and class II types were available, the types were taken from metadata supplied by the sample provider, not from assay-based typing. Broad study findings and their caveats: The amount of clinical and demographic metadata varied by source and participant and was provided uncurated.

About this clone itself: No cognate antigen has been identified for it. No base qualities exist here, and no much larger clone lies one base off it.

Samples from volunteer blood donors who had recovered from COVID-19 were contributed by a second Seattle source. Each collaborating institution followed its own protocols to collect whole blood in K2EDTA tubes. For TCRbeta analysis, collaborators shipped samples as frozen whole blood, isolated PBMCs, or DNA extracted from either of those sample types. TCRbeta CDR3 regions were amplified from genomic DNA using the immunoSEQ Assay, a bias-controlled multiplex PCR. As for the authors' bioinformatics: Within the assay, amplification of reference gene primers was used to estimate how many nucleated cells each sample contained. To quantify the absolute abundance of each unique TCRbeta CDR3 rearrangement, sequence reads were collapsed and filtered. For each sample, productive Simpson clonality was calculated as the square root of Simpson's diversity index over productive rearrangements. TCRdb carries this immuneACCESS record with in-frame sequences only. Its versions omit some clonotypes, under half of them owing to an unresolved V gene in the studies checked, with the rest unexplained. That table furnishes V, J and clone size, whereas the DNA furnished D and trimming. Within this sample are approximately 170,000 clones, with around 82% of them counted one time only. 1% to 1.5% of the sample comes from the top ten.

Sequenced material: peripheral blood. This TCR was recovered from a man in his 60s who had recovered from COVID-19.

This receptor has the CDR3 CASSLNRNTEAFF. The DNA reads TGTGCCAGCAGTTTAAATCGGAACACTGAAGCTTTCTTT. The rearranged segments are TRBV12-3 or TRBV12-4 and TRBJ1-1, with the D gene not confidently named. Counted from cysteine to phenylalanine, this CDR3 has 13 amino acids. Of all the DNA, just the CDR3 is kept, 39 bases in frame from base 1. The germline ends are 5 bases apart after V is trimmed by 2 bases and J by 1 base.